Listed below are T cell receptor beta chains from one sample, sequenced in a study of shared clonotypes between healthy human individuals. The table came from immunoSEQ multiplex PCR; TCRdb's copy has only in-frame clones and leaves some out. The table shows some 2 million clones, with approximately 95% occurring only once. Input material: naive CD8+ T cells sorted from blood. These receptors all stem from a man younger than 35 in good health. CDR3s include the opening cysteine and the closing phenylalanine or tryptophan. The order of the fields is D gene, J gene, V gene, clone size, CDR3 protein, CDR3 DNA. The D gene is left open where the match is weak. Clone sizes are given selectively: once, few, many, or a class where the clone is expanded.

>.|TRBJ1-1|TRBV7-7|.
CASSLAPGGEAFF
TGTGCTAGCAGCTTAGCCCCTGGGGGTGAAGCTTTCTTT
>.|TRBJ2-3|TRBV6-5|.
CASSYSRGSTDTQYF
TGTGCCAGCAGTTACAGCCGGGGAAGCACAGATACGCAGTATTTT
>.|TRBJ1-2|TRBV13|.
CASSLTEDNSNYGYTF
TGTGCCAGCAGCTTGACCGAAGATAACTCTAACTATGGCTACACCTTC
>TRBD1|TRBJ2-1|TRBV7-9|.
CASSFTGGGGDEQFF
TGTGCCAGCAGCTTCACAGGGGGCGGGGGAGATGAGCAGTTCTTC
>.|TRBJ2-5|TRBV30|.
CAWTAWGELETQYF
TGTGCCTGGACCGCTTGGGGGGAACTAGAGACCCAGTACTTC
>TRBD1|TRBJ2-7|TRBV19|.
CASSFGQGTYEQYF
TGTGCCAGTAGTTTCGGACAGGGAACCTACGAGCAGTACTTC
>.|TRBJ2-7|TRBV27|.
CASGGTYEQYF
TGTGCCAGCGGCGGTACCTACGAGCAGTACTTC
>TRBD2|TRBJ2-7|TRBV4-3|.
CASSQDGGESSYEQYF
TGCGCCAGCAGCCAAGATGGGGGGGAAAGCTCCTACGAGCAGTACTTC
>TRBD2|TRBJ2-1|TRBV15|.
CATSRDLGTSNEQFF
TGTGCCACCAGCAGAGATCTGGGGACTAGTAATGAGCAGTTCTTC
>TRBD1|TRBJ2-7|TRBV28|.
CASSRTGDTYEQYF
TGTGCCAGCAGCCGGACAGGGGATACCTACGAGCAGTACTTC
>TRBD2|TRBJ2-2|TRBV5-4|.
CASSLGLAGESRGELFF
TGTGCCAGCAGCTTGGGACTAGCGGGGGAGAGTCGCGGGGAGCTGTTTTTT
>.|TRBJ1-4|TRBV4-3|.
CASSQSSTGSTNEKLFF
TGCGCCAGCAGCCAGAGTTCAACAGGGTCCACTAATGAAAAACTGTTTTTT
>.|TRBJ2-3|TRBV2|.
CASSDPTTDTQYF
TGTGCCAGCAGTGACCCCACCACAGATACGCAGTATTTT
>.|TRBJ1-2|TRBV7-9|.
CASSLVPGDDYGYTF
TGTGCCAGCAGCTTAGTACCAGGGGACGACTATGGCTACACCTTC
>.|TRBJ1-2|TRBV14|.
CASSQEWGYGYTF
TGTGCCAGCAGCCAAGAGTGGGGCTATGGCTACACCTTC
>.|TRBJ2-7|TRBV7-6|.
CASSLEEQAQGSYEQYF
TGTGCCAGCAGCTTAGAGGAACAGGCCCAGGGGTCTTACGAGCAGTACTTC
>TRBD2|TRBJ2-3|TRBV9|.
CASSLGLAGAMRTDTQYF
TGTGCCAGCAGCCTTGGACTAGCGGGGGCCATGCGAACAGATACGCAGTATTTT
>TRBD2|TRBJ2-2|TRBV4-1|.
CASTVWDSGSSGELFF
TGCGCCAGCACCGTATGGGATAGCGGGAGTTCCGGGGAGCTGTTTTTT
>.|TRBJ1-1|TRBV4-1|.
CASSQDRGGTEAFF
TGCGCCAGCAGCCAAGATCGGGGGGGCACTGAAGCTTTCTTT
>TRBD2|TRBJ2-1|TRBV27|.
CASSNELAGLYNEQFF
TGTGCCAGCAGTAATGAACTAGCGGGGCTCTACAATGAGCAGTTCTTC
>.|TRBJ1-1|TRBV11-2|.
CASSSGQYVNTEAFF
TGTGCCAGCAGCTCCGGACAGTATGTGAACACTGAAGCTTTCTTT
>.|TRBJ2-1|TRBV30|.
CAWTSIGDEQFF
TGTGCCTGGACTAGCATTGGCGATGAGCAGTTCTTC
>TRBD2|TRBJ2-2|TRBV7-9|.
CASSPTLAGANTGELFF
TGTGCCAGCAGCCCCACCCTAGCGGGAGCGAACACCGGGGAGCTGTTTTTT
>TRBD1|TRBJ1-2|TRBV10-1|.
CASILPRDRPNYGYTF
TGCGCCAGCATCCTTCCCCGGGACAGACCCAACTATGGCTACACCTTC
>TRBD2|TRBJ2-1|TRBV19|.
CASSPEGLARFF
TGTGCCAGTAGTCCGGAGGGACTAGCGAGGTTCTTC
>.|TRBJ2-7|TRBV6-5|.
CASSYGSGYEQYF
TGTGCCAGCAGTTACGGTTCCGGGTACGAGCAGTACTTC
>TRBD1|TRBJ2-7|TRBV6-5|.
CASSLGTGGYEQYF
TGTGCCAGCAGCCTGGGGACAGGGGGCTACGAGCAGTACTTC
>TRBD1|TRBJ2-3|TRBV4-1|.
CASSQGDRADTQYF
TGCGCCAGCAGCCAAGGCGACAGGGCAGATACGCAGTATTTT
>.|TRBJ1-2|TRBV25-1|.
CASSVYYGYTF
TGTGCCAGCAGTGTCTACTATGGCTACACCTTC
>.|TRBJ2-3|TRBV4-3|.
CASSPGGGITDTQYF
TGCGCCAGCAGCCCAGGGGGAGGGATCACAGATACGCAGTATTTT
>TRBD1|TRBJ2-3|TRBV27|.
CASSFRTGVTDTQYF
TGTGCCAGCAGTTTTAGGACAGGGGTGACAGATACGCAGTATTTT
>.|TRBJ2-1|TRBV9|once
CASSVEVQAVEQFF
TGTGCCAGCAGCGTAGAGGTCCAGGCTGTTGAGCAGTTCTTC
>.|TRBJ2-2|TRBV10-3|.
CAISESTRVGTGELFF
TGTGCCATCAGTGAGTCGACCAGGGTGGGCACCGGGGAGCTGTTTTTT
>TRBD1|TRBJ2-1|TRBV27|.
CASSLSKGDRDNEQFF
TGTGCCAGCAGTTTATCGAAAGGGGACAGGGACAATGAGCAGTTCTTC
>TRBD2|TRBJ2-1|TRBV10-1|.
CASSELAVNNEQFF
TGCGCCAGCAGTGAGCTAGCGGTGAACAATGAGCAGTTCTTC
>.|TRBJ2-7|TRBV7-8|.
CASSLDNTLGYEQYF
TGTGCCAGCAGCTTAGATAACACCCTCGGCTACGAGCAGTACTTC
>TRBD2|TRBJ2-3|TRBV4-3|once
CARGAGRACTDTQYF
TGCGCCAGAGGGGCCGGGAGGGCCTGCACAGATACGCAGTATTTT
>.|TRBJ2-6|TRBV2|.
CASSGGDGSVSGANVLTF
TGTGCCAGCAGTGGGGGGGACGGATCTGTCTCTGGGGCCAACGTCCTGACTTTC
>TRBD2|TRBJ2-3|TRBV27|.
CASSFLAGASDTQYF
TGTGCCAGCAGTTTTTTAGCGGGCGCCTCAGATACGCAGTATTTT
>.|TRBJ2-1|TRBV28|once
CASSLWDSVYNEQFF
TGTGCCAGCAGTTTATGGGACTCAGTATACAATGAGCAGTTCTTC
>TRBD1|TRBJ1-1|TRBV7-9|.
CASSLDPIQQGATEAFF
TGTGCCAGCAGCTTAGACCCAATCCAACAGGGGGCAACTGAAGCTTTCTTT
>.|TRBJ2-7|TRBV7-9|.
CASREEGPYEQYF
TGTGCCAGCAGGGAGGAGGGGCCTTACGAGCAGTACTTC
>.|TRBJ2-7|TRBV27|.
CASSQTGTLNEQYF
TGTGCCAGCAGTCAGACCGGGACGCTTAACGAGCAGTACTTC
>TRBD2|TRBJ2-5|TRBV9|.
CASSASGFQETQYF
TGTGCCAGCAGCGCTAGCGGGTTCCAAGAGACCCAGTACTTC
>.|TRBJ1-6|TRBV7-8|.
CASSSGGANSPLHF
TGTGCCAGCAGCTCTGGAGGGGCTAATTCACCCCTCCACTTT
>.|TRBJ2-3|TRBV6-5|.
CASRPFGNLGDTQYF
TGTGCCAGCAGGCCCTTTGGGAATTTGGGGGATACGCAGTATTTT
>.|TRBJ1-5|TRBV15|.
CATGQPQHF
TGTGCCACTGGGCAGCCCCAGCATTTT
>.|TRBJ2-7|TRBV19|.
CASSPGISYEQYF
TGTGCCAGTAGCCCGGGGATCTCCTACGAGCAGTACTTC
>TRBD2|TRBJ2-7|TRBV4-3|once
CASSHGGGFPTDREQYF
TGCGCCAGCAGCCATGGGGGAGGGTTCCCCACAGATCGGGAGCAGTACTTC
>.|TRBJ1-1|TRBV9|.
CASSVDGTEAFF
TGTGCCAGCAGCGTAGACGGCACTGAAGCTTTCTTT